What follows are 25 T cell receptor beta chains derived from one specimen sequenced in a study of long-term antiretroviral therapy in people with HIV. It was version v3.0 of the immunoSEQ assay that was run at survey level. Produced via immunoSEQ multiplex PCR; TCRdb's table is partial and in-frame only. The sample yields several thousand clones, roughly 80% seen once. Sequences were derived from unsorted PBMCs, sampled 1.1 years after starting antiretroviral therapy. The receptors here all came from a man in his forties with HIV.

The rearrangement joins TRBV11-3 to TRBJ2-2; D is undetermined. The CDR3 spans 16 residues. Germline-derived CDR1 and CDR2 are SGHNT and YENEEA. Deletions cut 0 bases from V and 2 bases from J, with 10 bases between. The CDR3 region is CASSLDHRLNTGELFF. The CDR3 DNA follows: TGTGCCAGCAGCTTAGATCACAGACTTAACACCGGGGAGCTGTTTTTT.

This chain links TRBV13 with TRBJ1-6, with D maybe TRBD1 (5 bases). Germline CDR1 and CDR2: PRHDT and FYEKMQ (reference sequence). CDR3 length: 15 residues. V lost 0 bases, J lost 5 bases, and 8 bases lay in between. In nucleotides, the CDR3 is TGTGCCAGCAGCTTAGGCCGGGGGAATAATTCACCCCTCCACTTT. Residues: CASSLGRGNNSPLHF.

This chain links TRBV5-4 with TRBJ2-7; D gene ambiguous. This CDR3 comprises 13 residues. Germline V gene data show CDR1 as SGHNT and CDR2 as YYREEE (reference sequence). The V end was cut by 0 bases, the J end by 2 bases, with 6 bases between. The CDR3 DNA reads TGTGCCAGCAGCTTGGCCGACACCTACGAGCAGTACTTC. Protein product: CASSLADTYEQYF.

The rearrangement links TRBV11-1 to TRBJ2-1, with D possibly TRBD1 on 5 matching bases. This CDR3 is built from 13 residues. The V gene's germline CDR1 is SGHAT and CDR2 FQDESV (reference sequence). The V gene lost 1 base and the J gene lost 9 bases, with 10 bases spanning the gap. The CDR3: CASSLVGASEQFF. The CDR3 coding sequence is TGTGCCAGCAGCTTAGTAGGGGCGAGTGAGCAGTTCTTC.

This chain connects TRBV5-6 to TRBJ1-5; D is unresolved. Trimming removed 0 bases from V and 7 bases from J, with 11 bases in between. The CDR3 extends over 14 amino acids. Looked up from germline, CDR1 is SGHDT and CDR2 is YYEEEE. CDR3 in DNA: TGTGCCAGCAGCTTGGGGGTCGGAAGCCAGCCCCAGCATTTT. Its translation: CASSLGVGSQPQHF.

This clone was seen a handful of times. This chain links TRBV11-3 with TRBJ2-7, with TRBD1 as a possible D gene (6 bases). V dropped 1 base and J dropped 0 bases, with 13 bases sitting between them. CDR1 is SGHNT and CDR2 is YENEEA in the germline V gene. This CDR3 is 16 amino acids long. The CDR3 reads CASSLASGHLSYEQYF. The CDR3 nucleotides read TGTGCCAGCAGCTTAGCCTCGGGACACCTCTCCTACGAGCAGTACTTC.

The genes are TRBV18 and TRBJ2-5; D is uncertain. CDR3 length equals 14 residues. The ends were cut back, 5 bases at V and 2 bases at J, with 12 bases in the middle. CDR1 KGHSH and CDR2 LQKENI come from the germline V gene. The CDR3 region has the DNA TGTGCCAGCTCAGAACGGCTAGATCAAGAGACCCAGTACTTC. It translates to CASSERLDQETQYF.

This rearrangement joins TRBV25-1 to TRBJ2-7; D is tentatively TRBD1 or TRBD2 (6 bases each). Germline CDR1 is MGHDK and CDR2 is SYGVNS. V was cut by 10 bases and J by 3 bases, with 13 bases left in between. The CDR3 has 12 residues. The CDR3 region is CATRGGLYEQYF. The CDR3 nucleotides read TGTGCCACCCGAGGGGGACTCTACGAGCAGTACTTC.

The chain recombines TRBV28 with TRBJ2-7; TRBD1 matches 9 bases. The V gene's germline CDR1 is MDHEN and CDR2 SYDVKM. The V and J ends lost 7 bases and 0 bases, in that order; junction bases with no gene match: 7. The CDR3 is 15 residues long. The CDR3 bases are TGTGCCAGCACTGACAGACAGGGGGGCTCCTACGAGCAGTACTTC. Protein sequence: CASTDRQGGSYEQYF.

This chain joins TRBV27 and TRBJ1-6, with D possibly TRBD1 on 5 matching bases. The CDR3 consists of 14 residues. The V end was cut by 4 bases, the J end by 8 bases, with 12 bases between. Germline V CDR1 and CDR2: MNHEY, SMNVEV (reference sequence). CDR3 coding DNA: TGTGCCAGCAGTTGGGGGACGCCTGATTCACCCCTCCACTTT. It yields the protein CASSWGTPDSPLHF.

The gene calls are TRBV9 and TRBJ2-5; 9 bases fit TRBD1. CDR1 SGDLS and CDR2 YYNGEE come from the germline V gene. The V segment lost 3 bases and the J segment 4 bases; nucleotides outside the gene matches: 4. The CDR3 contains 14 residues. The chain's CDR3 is CASSATGGSETQYF. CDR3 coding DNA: TGTGCCAGCAGCGCCACAGGGGGCTCAGAGACCCAGTACTTC.

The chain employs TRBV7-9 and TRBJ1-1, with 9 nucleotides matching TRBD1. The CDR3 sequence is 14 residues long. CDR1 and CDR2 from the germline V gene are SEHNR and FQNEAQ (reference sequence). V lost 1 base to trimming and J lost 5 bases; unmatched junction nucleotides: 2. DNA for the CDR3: TGTGCCAGCAGCTTAGGAGGACAGGGGACTGAAGCTTTCTTT. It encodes CASSLGGQGTEAFF.

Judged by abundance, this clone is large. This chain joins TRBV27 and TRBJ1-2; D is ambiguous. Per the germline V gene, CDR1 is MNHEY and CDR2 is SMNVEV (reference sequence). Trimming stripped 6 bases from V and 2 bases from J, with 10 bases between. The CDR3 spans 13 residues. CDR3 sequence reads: CASRDRINYGYTF. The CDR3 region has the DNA TGTGCCAGCAGGGACCGGATCAACTATGGCTACACCTTC.

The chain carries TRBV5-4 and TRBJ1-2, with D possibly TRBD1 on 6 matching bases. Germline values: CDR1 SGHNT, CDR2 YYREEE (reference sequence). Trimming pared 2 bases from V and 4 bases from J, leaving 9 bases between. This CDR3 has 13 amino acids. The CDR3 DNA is TGTGCCAGCAGCTTAGGACAGAGCTATGGCTACACCTTC. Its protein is CASSLGQSYGYTF.

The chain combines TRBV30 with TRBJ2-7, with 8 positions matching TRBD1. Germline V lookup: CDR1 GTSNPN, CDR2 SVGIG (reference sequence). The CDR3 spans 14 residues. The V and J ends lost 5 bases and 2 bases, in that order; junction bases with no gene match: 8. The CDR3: CAWGQGLGTYEQYF. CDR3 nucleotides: TGTGCCTGGGGACAGGGTTTGGGGACCTACGAGCAGTACTTC.

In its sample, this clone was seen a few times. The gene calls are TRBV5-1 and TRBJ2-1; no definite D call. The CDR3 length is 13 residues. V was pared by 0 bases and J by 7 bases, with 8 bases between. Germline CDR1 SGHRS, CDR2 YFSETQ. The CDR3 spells CASSLGVGNEQFF. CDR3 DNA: TGCGCCAGCAGCTTGGGGGTTGGGAATGAGCAGTTCTTC.

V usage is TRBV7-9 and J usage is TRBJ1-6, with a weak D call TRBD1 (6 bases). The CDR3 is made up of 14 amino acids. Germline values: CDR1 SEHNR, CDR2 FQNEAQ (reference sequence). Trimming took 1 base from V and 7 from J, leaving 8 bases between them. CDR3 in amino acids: CASSLEQGNSPLHF. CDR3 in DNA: TGTGCCAGCAGCTTAGAACAGGGAAATTCACCCCTCCACTTT.

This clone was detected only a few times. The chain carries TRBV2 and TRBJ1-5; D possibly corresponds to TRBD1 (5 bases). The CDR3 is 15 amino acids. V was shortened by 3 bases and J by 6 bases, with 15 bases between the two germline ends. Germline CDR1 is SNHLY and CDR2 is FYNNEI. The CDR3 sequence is CASSDWGIGSQPQHF. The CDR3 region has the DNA TGTGCCAGCAGTGATTGGGGGATCGGTAGTCAGCCCCAGCATTTT.

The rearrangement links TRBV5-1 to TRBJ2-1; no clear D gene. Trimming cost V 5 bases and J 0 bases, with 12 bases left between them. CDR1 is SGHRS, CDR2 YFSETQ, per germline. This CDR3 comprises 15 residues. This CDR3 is CASRHLEASYNEQFF. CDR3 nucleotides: TGCGCCAGCAGGCACCTAGAGGCCTCCTACAATGAGCAGTTCTTC.

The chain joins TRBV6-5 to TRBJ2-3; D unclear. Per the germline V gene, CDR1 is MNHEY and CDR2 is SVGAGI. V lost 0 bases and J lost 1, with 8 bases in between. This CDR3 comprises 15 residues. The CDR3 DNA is TGTGCCAGCAGTTACTCTGGGGAAGGCACAGATACGCAGTATTTT. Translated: CASSYSGEGTDTQYF.

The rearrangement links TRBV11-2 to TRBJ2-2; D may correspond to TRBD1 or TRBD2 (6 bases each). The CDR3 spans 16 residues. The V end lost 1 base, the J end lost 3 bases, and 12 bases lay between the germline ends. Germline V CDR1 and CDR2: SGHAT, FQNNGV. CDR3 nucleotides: TGTGCCAGCAGCTTAGTGGGTGGGGGGCACACCGGGGAGCTGTTTTTT. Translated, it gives CASSLVGGGHTGELFF.

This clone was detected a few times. CDR3 DNA sequence: TGCGCCAGCAGCTTGGATACAGGCGGCGGTACGCAGTATTTT. It specifies CASSLDTGGGTQYF. V and J are TRBV5-1 and TRBJ2-3; tentative D call: TRBD1 (5 bases). This CDR3 is built from 14 residues. Trimming removed 0 bases at V and 8 bases at J, with 13 bases between. The germline V gene encodes CDR1 SGHRS and CDR2 YFSETQ.

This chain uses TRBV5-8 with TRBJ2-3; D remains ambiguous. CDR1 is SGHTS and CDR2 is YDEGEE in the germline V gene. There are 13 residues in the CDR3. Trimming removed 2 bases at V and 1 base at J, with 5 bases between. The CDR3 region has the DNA TGTGCCAGCAGCTTTTATGGCACAGATACGCAGTATTTT. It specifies CASSFYGTDTQYF.

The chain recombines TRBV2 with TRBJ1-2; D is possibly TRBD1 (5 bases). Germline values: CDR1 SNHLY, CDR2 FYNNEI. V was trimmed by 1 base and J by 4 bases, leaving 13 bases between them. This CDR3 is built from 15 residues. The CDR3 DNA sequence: TGTGCCAGCAGTGAAGGCAGGGTGTCGTTCTATGGCTACACCTTC. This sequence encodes CASSEGRVSFYGYTF.

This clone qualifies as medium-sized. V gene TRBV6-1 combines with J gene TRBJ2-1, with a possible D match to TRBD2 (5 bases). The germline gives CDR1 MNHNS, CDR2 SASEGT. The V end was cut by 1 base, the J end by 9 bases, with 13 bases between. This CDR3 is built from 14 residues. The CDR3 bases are TGTGCCAGCAGTGAAGGGGATATCAGCGGTGAGCAGTTCTTC. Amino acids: CASSEGDISGEQFF.